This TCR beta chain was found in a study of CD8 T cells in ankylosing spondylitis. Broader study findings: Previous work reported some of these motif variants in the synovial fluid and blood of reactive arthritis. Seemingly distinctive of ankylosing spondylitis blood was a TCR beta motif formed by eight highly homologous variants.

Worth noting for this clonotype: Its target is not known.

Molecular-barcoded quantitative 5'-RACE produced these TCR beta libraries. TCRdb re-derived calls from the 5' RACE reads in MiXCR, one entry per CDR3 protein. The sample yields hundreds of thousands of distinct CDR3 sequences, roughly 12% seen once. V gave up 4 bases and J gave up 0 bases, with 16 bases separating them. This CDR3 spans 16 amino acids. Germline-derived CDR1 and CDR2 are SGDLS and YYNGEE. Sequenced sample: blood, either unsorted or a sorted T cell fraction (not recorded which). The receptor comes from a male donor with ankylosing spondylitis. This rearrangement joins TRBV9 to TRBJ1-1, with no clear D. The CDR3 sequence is CASSIHDGYMNTEAFF. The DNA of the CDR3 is TGTGCCAGCAGCATACACGACGGTTACATGAACACTGAAGCTTTCTTT.